Reported below is one TCR beta chain. Its antigen is unknown. The sorted Tregs were CD4+CD25+CD127-/low cells. Germline CDR1 and CDR2: SGHAT and FQNNGV. CDR3 length equals 15 residues. J lost 4 bases, V lost 1 base, and 3 bases had no gene match. Full-length variable regions came from constant-region reverse primers plus semi-nested Nested Universal Primer A PCR. MiXCR, run by TCRdb on the 5' RACE reads, gives a single entry per CDR3 protein. The sample gives 40,000 to 55,000 distinct CDR3 sequences, around a fifth of which show up once; 3.5% to 4.5% is in the top ten. Study observations and caveats: The larger cohort examined one V-J beta rearrangement, not whole repertoires. In terms of TCR gene usage, tumor memory CD4+ T cells clustered together with blood and lymph node memory CD4+ cells, as well as with lymph node naive CD4+ cells.

Specimen: Tregs sorted from a lymph node. The receptor's source is a female donor with breast cancer. J is TRBJ2-7 and V is TRBV11-2; 11 bases are a match to TRBD1. DNA of the CDR3: TGTGCCAGCAGCTTAGGGACAGGGGGCTGGTACGAGCAGTACTTC. Translating it yields CASSLGTGGWYEQYF.